A single T cell receptor beta chain is shown here with its context. Its antigen is still unknown. This sample stems from a study of cytomegalovirus exposure and HLA in healthy donors. Looking at the study overall: In terms of ancestry, the Caucasian-associated cluster contained roughly 80% of the roughly 400 genotyped donors.

The CDR3 loop spans 16 amino acids. Germline CDR1 LGHNA, CDR2 YSLEER. Trimming took 2 bases from V and 12 from J; bases not matched to a gene: 15. The PCR employed 60 Vbeta primers together with 13 Jbeta primers. Generated by immunoSEQ multiplex PCR, the TCRdb table keeps only in-frame clones and is missing some. This sample's table reports about 140,000 clones. Study results and limitations: A later examination showed that TCR association rates differed by HLA locus, with DRB1 most and HLA-C fewest. HLA alleles were associated with around 17,000 TCR beta sequences in a later analysis at 0.05 false discovery rate. Reportedly, fewer N-insertions than the roughly 700-donor mean appeared in an Asian-associated ancestry cluster in a later analysis.

Sequencing was done on a sample of PBMCs. The chain has TRBV4-3 and TRBJ2-1; 8 bases line up with TRBD2. This receptor was taken from a man aged 40-49 years in good health and CMV-seronegative. This chain's CDR3 is CASSQSGTSPVEGQFF. DNA of the CDR3: TGCGCCAGCAGCCAATCCGGGACTAGTCCTGTGGAAGGGCAGTTCTTC.